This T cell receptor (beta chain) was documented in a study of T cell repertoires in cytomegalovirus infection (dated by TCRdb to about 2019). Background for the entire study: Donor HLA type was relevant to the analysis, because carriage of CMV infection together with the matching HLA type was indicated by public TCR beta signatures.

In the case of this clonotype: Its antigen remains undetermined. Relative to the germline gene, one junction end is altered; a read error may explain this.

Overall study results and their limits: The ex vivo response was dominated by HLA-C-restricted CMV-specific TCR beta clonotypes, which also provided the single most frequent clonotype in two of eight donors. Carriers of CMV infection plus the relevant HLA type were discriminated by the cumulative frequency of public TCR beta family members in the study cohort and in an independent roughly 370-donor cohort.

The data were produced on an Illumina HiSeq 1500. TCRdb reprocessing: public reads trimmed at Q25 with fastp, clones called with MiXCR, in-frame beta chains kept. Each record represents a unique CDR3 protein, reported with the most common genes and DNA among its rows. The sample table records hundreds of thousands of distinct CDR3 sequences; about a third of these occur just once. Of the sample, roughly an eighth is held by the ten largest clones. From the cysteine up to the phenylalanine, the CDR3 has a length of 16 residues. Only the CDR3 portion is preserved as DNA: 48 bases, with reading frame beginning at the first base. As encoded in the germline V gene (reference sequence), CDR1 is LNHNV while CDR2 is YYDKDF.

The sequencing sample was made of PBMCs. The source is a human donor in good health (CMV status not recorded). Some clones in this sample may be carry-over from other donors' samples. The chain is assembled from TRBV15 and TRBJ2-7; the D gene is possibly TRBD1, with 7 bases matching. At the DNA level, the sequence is TGTTCCACCAGCAGAGATTCGGGGGACAGTTCCTACGAGCAGTACTTC. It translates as CSTSRDSGDSSYEQYF.